Below, one T cell receptor beta chain is given with its context. Its antigen remains undetermined. It has no much larger one-base neighbor in the sample; base qualities were not kept. These data are taken from a study of cytomegalovirus exposure and HLA in healthy donors (dated by TCRdb to about 2017). Broadly, across the study: An earlier analysis of fewer than 750 of the donors reported 250 to 300 Gb of sequence data and roughly 120 million unique TCR beta sequences obtained from about 180 million T cells. The number of donors typed differed by locus, with roughly 629-640 for A, B, C, DRB1 and DQB1, over 500 for DQA1, nearly 610 for DPA1, and 450 to 480 for DPB1. An early release that covered approximately 600 HLA-typed donors contained approximately 300 gigabases of sequencing data and about 93 million unique TCR sequences. All discovery cohort repertoires had been generated on a single sequencing platform. Both class I and class II loci were covered by HLA typing, at four-digit resolution. The study was designed to test whether signatures of past pathogen exposure could be identified by cataloging public T cell receptors. Roughly five DR-DQ haplotypes were handled as single units for association and clustering because linkage in the cohort was strong. The T cell repertoires of 666 subjects were profiled by immunosequencing and related to cytomegalovirus serostatus. In addition to the first cohort of approximately 670 subjects, a separate validation cohort of approximately 130 different subjects was used. A later analysis re-analyzed previously published TCR beta repertoires from 660 or so donors and added high-resolution HLA genotyping to study TCR occurrence patterns. The study combined high-throughput TCR immunosequencing, statistical association of individual TCRs with disease status, and machine learning to predict cytomegalovirus infection status. A later genetic analysis took genome-wide SNP genotypes for 398 of the 666 donors and used that subset as a discovery cohort. Across about 380 genotyped donors of the cohort, an average of roughly 230,000 unique TCR beta nucleotide sequences per donor were sequenced, and around 19% of those sequences were non-productive. Rather than using new phenotypic data, the later analysis identified candidate immune exposures from TCR beta sequences and from how often those sequences occurred across donors. Donor age, sex, ethnicity and CMV serostatus were compiled alongside the repertoire data. The genetic ancestry cluster associated with self-reported Caucasian donors included 70% to 85% of the approximately 410 genotyped donors. An earlier analysis of about 620 of the donors applied high-throughput TCR beta sequencing to assess whether each TCR beta V gene segment acted as functional or pseudogenic. Paper-wide results and their limitations: In a later analysis, most CMV-associated TCR beta chains were found to appear HLA-restricted, with HLA associations seemingly driven largely by CMV exposure. Several of the top co-occurrence clusters appeared to be linked to parvovirus B19, influenza, CMV and Epstein-Barr virus, according to a later analysis. The authors suggested that the approach could potentially be extended to other disease states and immunological phenotypes. CMV serostatus was the only immune exposure information available for the cohort. A cluster of highly shared sequence variants was judged likely to be a technical artifact of the sequencing pipeline. Seventeen rarely observed V segments, including chromosome 9 orphons, were excluded from the earlier analysis of approximately 500 of the donors because counts were too low. In an earlier analysis of several hundred of the donors, most TCR beta V segments were observed in productive rearrangements about 87% or about 30% of the time, broadly matching IMGT annotations. A further reported finding was that TCR beta sequences accurately predicted the HLA-A and HLA-B alleles for most subjects in the first cohort. Most TCR sequences were observed very rarely across donors, whereas some public TCRs were present in many individuals. The presence/absence analyses assumed that sequencing depth was roughly uniform across donors, and that assumption may not be true. At a false discovery rate of 0.05, a later analysis linked around 15,000 TCR beta sequences to specific HLA alleles. A total of about 150 TCR beta chains were listed by the study as associated with cytomegalovirus. Because HLA typing was missing for some donors at each locus, association tests included only the typed subset. The cohort was sequenced for TCR beta chains only, and without alpha or paired-chain data the features that could be detected were limited. Cytomegalovirus status was reported to be diagnosed by the classifier with high specificity and sensitivity in both the original and validation cohorts. Three of the identified cytomegalovirus-associated TCR beta chains were confirmed in vitro to be specific for cytomegalovirus antigens. In a later analysis, TCR association rates were found to vary across HLA loci, with the most associated TCRs seen for DRB1 alleles and the fewest for HLA-C alleles. Linkage disequilibrium might explain the correlated functional status among segregating V segments, but an unknown experimental factor could not be excluded. In a later genetic analysis, fewer N-insertions in productive TCRs were reported among donors in an Asian-associated ancestry cluster than the 666-donor mean. In a later genetic analysis, a missense DCLRE1C variant was associated with V-gene and J-gene trimming of TCR beta chains, and the association was replicated in an independent cohort. In a later analysis, HLA-associated TCR beta chains showed more clonal expansion and lower generation probabilities than non-associated chains that were equally common. Some IMGT-functional V segments, including TRBV6-2 and TRBV6-3, could not be told apart with the 87-base-pair reads, so those segments were excluded. When HLA alleles, especially DR and DQ, strongly co-occurred, attributing TCR associations to individual alleles was difficult.

The CDR3 starts with the cysteine, ends with the phenylalanine, and has 22 residues. The sequence is cut down to CDR3 DNA, 66 bases in frame from base 1. The cohort comprised under 700 healthy bone marrow donors. At the time of sampling, every cohort member was nominally healthy, though immune exposures that went unrecorded were likely present. The donor was CMV seronegative and belonged to the group of 352 seronegative cohort members. Each donor provided a peripheral blood sample, and peripheral blood mononuclear cells were used for TCR beta sequencing. The Qiagen DNeasy Blood Extraction Kit was used to extract genomic DNA from the blood cell samples. Receptors were amplified or captured by the immunoSEQ multiplex PCR assay. For the multiplex PCR, a mixture combining 60 forward primers for TCR Vbeta segments and 13 reverse primers for TCR Jbeta segments was used. The CDR3 region of rearranged TCR beta genes was amplified from genomic DNA with a multiplex PCR assay. Amplified TCR beta libraries were sequenced as 87-base-pair reads on the Illumina HiSeq System. The authors processed their data as follows. A later analysis tallied approximately 87 million unique TCR beta chains across the 600 to 700 repertoires, and about 10 million of those chains were shared by two or more donors. Raw reads were error-corrected and collapsed into unique sequences by a nearest-neighbor algorithm in which closely related sequences were merged to remove PCR and sequencing errors. V, D and J gene segments were assigned by aligning CDR3 sequences to IMGT reference sequences. For a sequence to be retained, a match of at least six nucleotides was required to both a V gene segment and a J gene segment. Rearrangements were called productive when the CDR3 lacked stop codons and stayed in frame with V and J; all others were non-productive. Following IMGT convention, CDR3 was defined as the stretch from the second conserved V-encoded cysteine to the conserved J-encoded phenylalanine. Sequences without an unambiguous match to a single V gene segment were excluded from the earlier analysis of approximately 600 of the donors. An earlier analysis of a few hundred of the donors called V segments functional above 56.7% productive rearrangements and segregating when the between-donor standard deviation exceeded 5%. A statistical classification framework was built to diagnose cytomegalovirus status from the catalog of TCR beta chain sequences. A later analysis assigned V and J genes by comparing TCR nucleotide sequences with IMGT/GENE-DB human TR gene sequences. In a later analysis, CDR3 sequences and most-parsimonious VDJ recombination scenarios were assigned using the TCRdist pipeline. A later analysis defined each TCR beta chain by its CDR3 amino acid sequence plus V-gene family, and excluded reads lacking a unique V-gene family. To address suspected cross-contamination and a sequencing artifact, a later analysis removed a few hundred highly shared, low-generation-probability nucleotide sequences. In a later analysis, a clonal expansion index was calculated for each public chain from normalized within-repertoire ranks of inferred template counts. In a later analysis, generation probabilities were computed using a VDJ recombination model fitted to out-of-frame rearrangements, and the results were checked against IGoR. In a later analysis, hypergeometric tests were used to score TCR-TCR, TCR-HLA and TCR-CMV co-occurrence, with a repertoire-size bias correction applied to TCR pairs. False discovery rates were estimated in a later analysis by permuting HLA or CMV assignments 20 times. In a later analysis, co-occurring TCRs were grouped with DBSCAN, and TCRdist sequence similarity was added when clustering was performed within HLA-allele-positive subsets. For co-occurrence clustering, repertoires with fewer than 30,000 or more than 120,000 public chains were excluded, along with roughly 5 repertoires with anomalous nucleotide sharing. TCRdb obtained this table from immuneACCESS and retained in-frame rearrangements with V and J assigned. These tables miss some clones; where compared with another copy, unresolved V genes account for less than half of the shortfall, and the remainder is unexplained. The V and J calls and clone size were taken over from that table, and D and trimming were inferred from the DNA. In all, the sample holds about 93,000 clones, and about 80% of those were seen once. The top ten clonotypes cover 0.57% of the sample.

The TCR was taken from a man aged 25 to 40 in good health and CMV-seronegative. Sequences were obtained from PBMCs. The chain is assembled from TRBV21-1 and TRBJ2-6; TRBD1 is taken as the D call from the table, unchecked against the DNA. TRBV21-1 is termed a pseudogene. The CDR3 corresponds to CASSNRFVGDTVLPSGANVLTF. Read as DNA, the sequence is TGTGCCAGCAGCAATCGATTTGTGGGGGACACCGTACTACCCTCTGGGGCCAACGTCCTGACTTTC.